Listed below are T cell receptor beta chains from one sample, sequenced in a study of OX40 agonist ivuxolimab in advanced cancers. Some clones are missing from TCRdb's copy, which holds only in-frame ones; the method was immunoSEQ multiplex PCR. This sample has around 60,000 clones; around 84% occur once, and the top ten carry around 3%. This material consisted of CD4+ or CD8+ T cells sorted from blood, taken in a trial of the OX40 agonist ivuxolimab. The receptors stem from an adult with an advanced solid tumor such as melanoma, head and neck, liver or kidney cancer. CDR3s include the opening cysteine and the closing phenylalanine or tryptophan. A D gene is named only where the DNA matches it firmly. Size is omitted from some rows. Given values are once, few, many or a class for expanded clones.

d_gene,v_gene,j_gene,abundance,CDR3aa,CDR3nt
-,TRBV13,TRBJ2-7,-,CASSPAGVLYEQYF,TGTGCCAGCAGCCCAGCCGGGGTCCTCTACGAGCAGTACTTC
-,TRBV4-3,TRBJ1-2,-,CASSQDTGFNYGYTF,TGCGCCAGCAGCCAAGATACAGGATTCAACTATGGCTACACCTTC
-,TRBV7-8,TRBJ2-7,-,CASSRGPAYEQYF,TGTGCCAGCAGCCGAGGCCCAGCCTACGAGCAGTACTTC
TRBD1,TRBV7-2,TRBJ1-5,few,CASSFTGGSNQPQHF,TGTGCCAGCAGCTTCACAGGGGGAAGCAATCAGCCCCAGCATTTT
-,TRBV7-3,TRBJ2-1,-,CASGRSVHEQFF,TGTGCCAGCGGCCGCAGTGTGCATGAGCAGTTCTTC
-,TRBV5-5,TRBJ1-2,-,CASSPTDSYGYTF,TGTGCCAGCAGCCCAACAGACTCCTATGGCTACACCTTC
TRBD1,TRBV18,TRBJ2-2,-,CASSPPGQGHGELFF,TGTGCCAGCTCACCACCCGGACAGGGGCACGGGGAGCTGTTTTTT
-,TRBV6-5,TRBJ1-2,-,CASSGGGARGYTF,TGTGCCAGCAGTGGTGGGGGGGCGCGCGGCTACACCTTC
-,TRBV5-1,TRBJ2-4,-,CASSYDSRDKNIQYF,TGCGCCAGCAGCTACGACAGTAGGGACAAAAACATTCAGTACTTC
-,TRBV5-1,TRBJ2-2,few,CASSLAAFSGTGELFF,TGCGCCAGCAGCTTGGCCGCCTTCTCGGGAACCGGGGAGCTGTTTTTT
-,TRBV4-2,TRBJ2-7,-,CASSQVSGDYEQYF,TGTGCCAGCAGCCAAGTCTCAGGAGACTACGAGCAGTACTTC
-,TRBV18,TRBJ1-1,-,CASSPRSELNTEAFF,TGTGCCAGCTCACCCAGGTCAGAACTGAACACTGAAGCTTTCTTT
TRBD1,TRBV6-6,TRBJ1-2,-,CASSQRTGPNYGYTF,TGTGCCAGCAGTCAGCGGACAGGGCCTAACTATGGCTACACCTTC
-,TRBV9,TRBJ1-3,-,CASSVQGSGNTIYF,TGTGCCAGCAGCGTACAGGGCTCTGGAAACACCATATATTTT
TRBD2,TRBV9,TRBJ2-5,-,CASSVGQGGETQYF,TGTGCCAGCAGCGTAGGGCAGGGAGGGGAGACCCAGTACTTC